A selection of T cell receptor beta chains follows, all from one sample in a study of T cells in localized non-small cell lung cancer. Some clones are missing from TCRdb's copy, which holds only in-frame ones; the method was immunoSEQ multiplex PCR. The table includes about 41,000 clones, about 80% detected once. Sample: PBMCs, taken before any cancer treatment. The receptors come from a man aged 40 to 75 with stage II lung adenocarcinoma. Both conserved end residues are part of each CDR3. A D gene is named only where the DNA matches it firmly. Clone size is not always given. Where it is, it says once, few, many or a class for expanded clones.

-	TRBV30	-	TRBJ2-1	TGTGCCTGGCAAAGGGGATCCTACAATGAGCAGTTCTTC	CAWQRGSYNEQFF
-	TRBV4-1	TRBD1	TRBJ1-5	TGCGCCAGCAGCCAAGGTCGGACAGGGGGCAATCAGCCCCAGCATTTT	CASSQGRTGGNQPQHF
-	TRBV27	-	TRBJ2-7	TGTGCCAGCAGTTTCGTTAACCTGTTGGACGGCTCCTACGAGCAGTACTTC	CASSFVNLLDGSYEQYF
-	TRBV6-5	-	TRBJ1-1	TGTGCCAGCAGAGAGAGGAGCAGCATGAACACTGAAGCTTTCTTT	CASRERSSMNTEAFF
-	TRBV13	-	TRBJ1-2	TGTGCCAGCAGCTCGCTTAACTATGGCTACACCTTC	CASSSLNYGYTF
-	TRBV5-1	-	TRBJ2-3	TGCGCCAGCAGCTGGGCGGGGCACGACGATACGCAGTATTTT	CASSWAGHDDTQYF
once	TRBV27	TRBD2	TRBJ2-1	TGTGCCAGCAGTGCCAAAAGGACTAGCGGGAAGAATGAGCAGTTCTTC	CASSAKRTSGKNEQFF
-	TRBV7-2	-	TRBJ2-3	TGTGCCAGCAGCTCTCAAGATACGCAGTATTTT	CASSSQDTQYF
-	TRBV9	-	TRBJ1-6	TGTGCCAGCGGGGACGGTAATTCACCCCTCCACTTT	CASGDGNSPLHF
-	TRBV5-4	-	TRBJ1-1	TGTGCCAGCAGCTTCGGAGGGAGCGCCACTGAAGCTTTCTTT	CASSFGGSATEAFF
medium-sized	TRBV29-1	-	TRBJ1-1	TGCAGCGAGGGCAAGGGGTCTGAAGCTTTCTTT	CSEGKGSEAFF
-	TRBV4-1	-	TRBJ1-1	TGCGCCAGCAGCCAAGAGAGGGGGGGCATGAACACTGAAGCTTTCTTT	CASSQERGGMNTEAFF
-	TRBV19	-	TRBJ2-3	TGTGCCAGTAGTCTATGGGACGGGTACACAGATACGCAGTATTTT	CASSLWDGYTDTQYF
-	TRBV7-6	-	TRBJ1-5	TGTGCCAGCAGCTTGAGGGGAGTCGGCAATCAGCCCCAGCATTTT	CASSLRGVGNQPQHF
-	TRBV27	-	TRBJ1-6	TGTGCCAGCAGTTTAAGTCAAGGGAGCTCCTATAATTCACCCCTCCACTTT	CASSLSQGSSYNSPLHF
-	TRBV27	-	TRBJ2-3	TGTGCCAGCAGTTATAGCGGAGGCACAGATACGCAGTATTTT	CASSYSGGTDTQYF
-	TRBV18	TRBD2	TRBJ2-1	TGTGCCAGCTCATCCGCTAGCGGGAGTCCTAGGACCAATGAGCAGTTCTTC	CASSSASGSPRTNEQFF
few	TRBV19	-	TRBJ1-1	TGTGCCAGTAGTAAGGGTATCCTGAACACTGAAGCTTTCTTT	CASSKGILNTEAFF
-	TRBV7-3	TRBD1	TRBJ2-3	TGTGCCAGCAGCTTAACTGGGACAGGGGCAGATACGCAGTATTTT	CASSLTGTGADTQYF
-	TRBV4-3	TRBD1	TRBJ1-2	TGCGCCAGCAGCCAGTGGACAGGGGATGAGTATGGCTACACCTTC	CASSQWTGDEYGYTF
-	TRBV7-2	TRBD1	TRBJ2-5	TGTGCCAGCAGCTTAAGGGTGGACAGGCAAGGGACCCAGTACTTC	CASSLRVDRQGTQYF
-	TRBV18	-	TRBJ1-1	TGTGCCAGCTCACCACAGGGGCAGGTGAACACTGAAGCTTTCTTT	CASSPQGQVNTEAFF
-	TRBV5-1	TRBD1	TRBJ2-7	TGCGCCAGCAGCTATGGACAGGGTAGCCCTCAGTACTTC	CASSYGQGSPQYF
few	TRBV6-5	-	TRBJ1-5	TGTGCCAGCAGCCAACACAGGGAAAGGCAGCCCCAGCATTTT	CASSQHRERQPQHF
-	TRBV9	-	TRBJ1-2	TGTGCCAGCAGCTTCGGGACCAAGGAGGGCTACACCTTC	CASSFGTKEGYTF
few	TRBV19	-	TRBJ2-1	TGTGCCAGTAGTATAGTAGGTAGACAGGGAGGGAATGAGCAGTTCTTC	CASSIVGRQGGNEQFF
-	TRBV11-3	-	TRBJ2-3	TGTGCCAGCAGCTTAGGAACAGGTCTCACAGATACGCAGTATTTT	CASSLGTGLTDTQYF